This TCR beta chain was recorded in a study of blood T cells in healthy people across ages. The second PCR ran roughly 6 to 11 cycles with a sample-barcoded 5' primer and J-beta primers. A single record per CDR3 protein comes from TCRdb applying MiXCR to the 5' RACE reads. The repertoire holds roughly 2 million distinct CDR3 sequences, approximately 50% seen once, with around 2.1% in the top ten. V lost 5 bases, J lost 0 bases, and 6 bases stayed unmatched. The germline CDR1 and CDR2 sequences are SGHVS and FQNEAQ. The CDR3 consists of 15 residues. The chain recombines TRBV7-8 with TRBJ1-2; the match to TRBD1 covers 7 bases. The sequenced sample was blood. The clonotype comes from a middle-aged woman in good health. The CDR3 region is CASSPRDSANYGYTF. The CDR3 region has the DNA TGTGCCAGCAGCCCGCGGGACAGTGCTAACTATGGCTACACCTTC.